This passage covers 13 T cell receptor beta chains from one sample sequenced in a study of blood T cell repertoires in COVID-19. The protocol was immunoSEQ multiplex PCR, while the TCRdb copy is restricted to in-frame clones and leaves out a portion. The table records under 130,000 clones, 85% of them present only once. The sample taken for sequencing was peripheral blood. All receptors derive from a man between 50 and 59 years old with acute or convalescent COVID-19.

The V gene is TRBV7-2, the J gene TRBJ2-3; the D gene is possibly TRBD2 (6 bases). The V end lost 2 bases, the J end lost 0 bases, and 12 bases lay between the germline ends. The CDR3 runs 16 residues. CDR1 and CDR2 from the germline V gene are SGHTA and FQGNSA. In nucleotides, the CDR3 is TGTGCCAGCAGCTTAAGATCCGCGGGAAGCACAGATACGCAGTATTTT. As protein: CASSLRSAGSTDTQYF.

This clone appeared once. This chain connects TRBV2 to TRBJ1-1, with D possibly TRBD1 on 6 matching bases. Trimming removed 5 bases from V and 3 bases from J, with 16 bases in between. The CDR3 has 15 amino acids. CDR1 and CDR2 from the germline V gene are SNHLY and FYNNEI. DNA of the CDR3: TGTGCCAGCAGTCGGACAGAACCGAGGGACACTGAAGCTTTCTTT. Protein: CASSRTEPRDTEAFF.

This rearrangement joins TRBV19 to TRBJ1-1, with D unresolved. Germline CDR1 and CDR2: LNHDA and SQIVND (reference sequence). The CDR3 runs 13 residues. Trimming shortened V by 4 bases and J by 1 base, and 7 bases separated the two germline ends. This CDR3 reads CASSRASNTEAFF. CDR3 DNA sequence: TGTGCCAGTAGTAGGGCCTCGAACACTGAAGCTTTCTTT.

This rearrangement joins TRBV5-1 to TRBJ2-4, with D possibly being TRBD2 (5 bases). Trimming left V 3 bases short and J 8 bases short, with 27 bases between. Germline CDR1 and CDR2: SGHRS and YFSETQ. The CDR3 is made up of 18 amino acids. The CDR3 region is CASSSGYSFAKIGDIQYF. The CDR3 region has the DNA TGCGCCAGCAGCTCGGGATATTCCTTCGCAAAAATTGGGGACATTCAGTACTTC.

V usage is TRBV7-9 and J usage is TRBJ2-5; D uncertain. V shed 0 bases and J shed 6 bases, with 14 bases lying between them. The CDR3 totals 15 residues. Germline assignment: CDR1 SEHNR and CDR2 FQNEAQ (reference sequence). DNA of the CDR3: TGTGCCAGCAGCTTAGCGCTAGGTATAGAACAGACCCAGTACTTC. Translated: CASSLALGIEQTQYF. Full variable domain (outside the CDR3, taken from reference TRBV7-9 and TRBJ2-5): DTGVSQNPRHKITKRGQNVTFRCDPISEHNRLYWYRQTLGQGPEFLTYFQNEAQLEKSRLLSDRFSAERPKGSFSTLEIQRTEQGDSAMYLCASSLALGIEQTQYFGPGTRLLVL.

V gene TRBV6-6 combines with J gene TRBJ1-4; 8 nucleotides line up with TRBD1. Unmatched junction bases numbered 8, after V lost 5 bases and J lost 6 bases. The length of the CDR3 is 15 residues. CDR1 and CDR2 from the germline V gene are MNHNY and SVGAGI (reference sequence). DNA for the CDR3: TGTGCCAGCAGTCTCATCGACAGGGGCGATGAAAAACTGTTTTTT. It translates to CASSLIDRGDEKLFF.

The CDR3 sequence: CASSLSDRGGQETQYF. The CDR3 DNA sequence: TGTGCCAGCAGCCTCTCTGACAGGGGCGGCCAAGAGACCCAGTACTTC. V usage is TRBV11-3 and J usage is TRBJ2-5; 8 bases agree with TRBD1. Trimming took 5 bases from V and 1 from J; bases not matched to a gene: 9. The CDR3 spans 16 residues. Germline V CDR1 and CDR2: SGHNT, YENEEA.

This chain joins TRBV7-9 and TRBJ1-2; 12 positions agree with TRBD1. The trim removed 5 bases at V and 7 bases at J, leaving 11 bases unmatched. CDR1 and CDR2 (germline): SEHNR, FQNEAQ (reference sequence). The CDR3 consists of 16 residues. The CDR3 bases are TGTGCCAGCAGCCACCCCCCGGGACAGGGGGCCCGTGGCTACACCTTC. Amino acid sequence: CASSHPPGQGARGYTF.

This clone showed up just once. The V gene is TRBV6-5, the J gene TRBJ2-1; D perhaps matches TRBD1 (6 bases). The length of the CDR3 is 12 residues. Germline loops: CDR1 MNHEY, CDR2 SVGAGI. The V gene lost 7 bases and the J gene lost 11 bases, with 15 bases spanning the gap. The CDR3 is CASTLGQPQQFF. In DNA form, the CDR3 reads TGTGCCAGCACCCTAGGACAGCCACAGCAGTTCTTC.

The chain carries TRBV11-2 and TRBJ2-1; TRBD1 might be the D (6 bases). Trimming pared 2 bases from V and 4 bases from J, leaving 15 bases between. From germline, CDR1 is SGHAT and CDR2 FQNNGV. CDR3 length: 16 residues. CDR3 residues: CASSLFRGEIYNEQFF. The DNA of the CDR3 is TGTGCCAGCAGCTTATTCAGGGGCGAAATATACAATGAGCAGTTCTTC.

The chain has TRBV2 and TRBJ2-7; D unclear. The ends were cut back, 4 bases at V and 3 bases at J, with 13 bases in the middle. The CDR3 is made up of 14 amino acids. CDR1 and CDR2 (germline): SNHLY, FYNNEI. CDR3 residues: CASSGGIPHYEQYF. Here the CDR3 DNA reads TGTGCCAGCAGTGGAGGCATTCCCCACTACGAGCAGTACTTC.

The chain is built from TRBV5-6 and TRBJ1-1; D call uncertain. The CDR3 runs to 15 residues. Germline CDR1 reads SGHDT; CDR2 reads YYEEEE. Trimming removed 1 base from V and 3 bases from J, with 13 bases in between. CDR3 coding DNA: TGTGCCAGCAGCTTGTTAAACGAGCGGTACACTGAAGCTTTCTTT. Residues: CASSLLNERYTEAFF.

V is TRBV2 and J is TRBJ2-7; D is unresolved. Per the germline V gene, CDR1 is SNHLY and CDR2 is FYNNEI. This CDR3 contains 14 residues. V lost 2 bases and J 4 bases, leaving 12 bases between the germline ends. Written as DNA, the CDR3 is TGTGCCAGCAGTGAAAGACGAACCGGGTACGAGCAGTACTTC. Translation: CASSERRTGYEQYF.